Listed below are T cell receptor beta chains from one sample, sequenced in a study of monozygotic twins with inflammatory bowel disease. For each CDR3 protein, TCRdb gives one entry from its re-call of the 5' RACE reads, without DNA. Recorded for this sample: fewer than 200,000 distinct CDR3 sequences. The sequenced sample consisted of blood. The origin of the receptors is a human donor with ulcerative colitis or Crohn's disease, or a healthy co-twin of an affected twin (not recorded which). Both conserved end residues are part of each CDR3. Fields, in order: CDR3 protein, J gene, V gene.

CDR3 protein: CSARSMGSRRSSYEQYF
J gene: TRBJ2-7
V gene: TRBV20-1

CDR3 protein: CASSQDPYFGKLFF
J gene: TRBJ1-4
V gene: TRBV3-1

CDR3 protein: CASRILSQGAQEQYF
J gene: TRBJ2-7
V gene: TRBV5-1

CDR3 protein: CASSLEEREYF
J gene: TRBJ2-7
V gene: TRBV7-2

CDR3 protein: CASSLGAGGNQPQHF
J gene: TRBJ1-5
V gene: TRBV5-1

CDR3 protein: CASSISRSSYNEQFF
J gene: TRBJ2-1
V gene: TRBV19

CDR3 protein: CASSLKDNVLTF
J gene: TRBJ2-6
V gene: TRBV27

CDR3 protein: CASSLSPRGANTEAFF
J gene: TRBJ1-1
V gene: TRBV5-1

CDR3 protein: CASTPYRGKVWQYF
J gene: TRBJ2-4
V gene: TRBV28

CDR3 protein: CASSLGSGGGASTQYF
J gene: TRBJ2-3
V gene: TRBV27

CDR3 protein: CASSFKADNEQFF
J gene: TRBJ2-1
V gene: TRBV7-9

CDR3 protein: CASSFVAGVQETQYF
J gene: TRBJ2-5
V gene: TRBV5-1

CDR3 protein: CASSESLVPADGYTF
J gene: TRBJ1-2
V gene: TRBV5-6

CDR3 protein: CSVEAGRGVTEAFF
J gene: TRBJ1-1
V gene: TRBV29-1

CDR3 protein: CASSLLTGTGENAFF
J gene: TRBJ1-1
V gene: TRBV12-3/TRBV12-4

CDR3 protein: CASSRGPANTEAFF
J gene: TRBJ1-1
V gene: TRBV5-1

CDR3 protein: CASSLDLGRLGPYEQYF
J gene: TRBJ2-7
V gene: TRBV12-3/TRBV12-4

CDR3 protein: CASSLDRPAETQYF
J gene: TRBJ2-5
V gene: TRBV5-4

CDR3 protein: CASNFRGSNQPQHF
J gene: TRBJ1-5
V gene: TRBV12-3/TRBV12-4

CDR3 protein: CASSFEKGQETQYF
J gene: TRBJ2-5
V gene: TRBV12-3/TRBV12-4

CDR3 protein: CSASPGRGVMNTEAFF
J gene: TRBJ1-1
V gene: TRBV20-1

CDR3 protein: CASSLSGISSYEQYF
J gene: TRBJ2-7
V gene: TRBV12-3/TRBV12-4

CDR3 protein: CASSLVRGHEQYF
J gene: TRBJ2-7
V gene: TRBV7-3

CDR3 protein: CASSTSAGQGNEQFF
J gene: TRBJ2-1
V gene: TRBV18

CDR3 protein: CASSDPQETQYF
J gene: TRBJ2-5
V gene: TRBV5-1

CDR3 protein: CASRTTSYNEQFF
J gene: TRBJ2-1
V gene: TRBV5-1

CDR3 protein: CASSSRTKNTGELFF
J gene: TRBJ2-2
V gene: TRBV27

CDR3 protein: CSARAVAGTDTQYF
J gene: TRBJ2-3
V gene: TRBV20-1

CDR3 protein: CASGPLGAGFSNQPQHF
J gene: TRBJ1-5
V gene: TRBV6-2/TRBV6-3

CDR3 protein: CASSLDRGYEQYF
J gene: TRBJ2-7
V gene: TRBV27

CDR3 protein: CASREHGSFGDTQYF
J gene: TRBJ2-3
V gene: TRBV4-3

CDR3 protein: CATRLLRAYNSPLHF
J gene: TRBJ1-6
V gene: TRBV10-3

CDR3 protein: CASSPFDSSQESQYF
J gene: TRBJ2-5
V gene: TRBV3-1

CDR3 protein: CSASDFGLSSYEQYF
J gene: TRBJ2-7
V gene: TRBV20-1

CDR3 protein: CASSFRGSSHEQYF
J gene: TRBJ2-7
V gene: TRBV27

CDR3 protein: CASRDRRRIIYGYTF
J gene: TRBJ1-2
V gene: TRBV2

CDR3 protein: CASSLMTGSQETQYF
J gene: TRBJ2-5
V gene: TRBV12-3/TRBV12-4

CDR3 protein: CATSRGTSGLNEQFF
J gene: TRBJ2-1
V gene: TRBV15

CDR3 protein: CASSASGASYNEQFF
J gene: TRBJ2-1
V gene: TRBV9

CDR3 protein: CASSSNRDTQYF
J gene: TRBJ2-3
V gene: TRBV3-1